This TCR beta chain originates from a study of cytomegalovirus exposure and HLA in healthy donors. Study-wide results and caveats: In a later analysis, V- and J-gene trimming of beta chains associated with a DCLRE1C missense variant, replicated independently.

About this clone itself: The antigen remains undetermined.

This PCR relied on a set of 60 Vbeta primers and 13 Jbeta primers. Only in-frame clones appear in the TCRdb table, and some are missing; sequencing was by immunoSEQ multiplex PCR. The table includes 110,000 to 150,000 clones, around three quarters detected once. Trimming took off 1 base at V and 8 bases at J, with 12 bases between the two ends. The CDR3 extends over 14 amino acids. Germline CDR1 LGHNT, CDR2 FRNRAP. The chain couples TRBV12-5 to TRBJ2-1; D perhaps matches TRBD2 (6 bases). Material for sequencing was PBMCs. The TCR comes from a woman aged 60-70 years in good health and CMV-seropositive. The CDR3 region is CASGLALGGDEQFF. CDR3 DNA: TGTGCTAGTGGTTTGGCTCTCGGAGGGGATGAGCAGTTCTTC. The variable domain in full, completed from reference TRBV12-5 and TRBJ2-1, reads DARVTQTPRHKVTEMGQEVTMRCQPILGHNTVFWYRQTMMQGLELLAYFRNRAPLDDSGMPKDRFSAEMPDATLATLKIQPSEPRDSAVYFCASGLALGGDEQFFGPGTRLTVL.